Listed here are 4 T cell receptor beta chains from one sample, sequenced in a study of T cells after yellow fever vaccination. A single record per CDR3 protein comes from TCRdb applying MiXCR to the 5' RACE reads. The table shows more than 80,000 distinct CDR3 sequences, with approximately 5.5% occurring only once. Sequencing used CD8+ T cells sorted from PBMCs, obtained 10 days after the yellow fever booster vaccination. The receptors shown here come from a man in his late teens or twenties who received the YFV17D yellow fever vaccine.

There are a few counts of this clonotype. V is TRBV7-2 and J is TRBJ1-2; D is ambiguous. Germline-derived CDR1 and CDR2 are SGHTA and FQGNSA. The CDR3 totals 15 residues. The ends were cut back, 3 bases at V and 2 bases at J, with 13 bases in the middle. CDR3 sequence reads: CASSFVVTANYGYTF. The CDR3 bases are TGTGCCAGCAGCTTTGTGGTCACAGCGAACTATGGCTACACCTTC. The variable domain in full, completed from reference TRBV7-2 and TRBJ1-2, reads GAGVSQSPSNKVTEKGKDVELRCDPISGHTALYWYRQSLGQGLEFLIYFQGNSAPDKSGLPSDRFSAERTGGSVSTLTIQRTQQEDSAVYLCASSFVVTANYGYTFGSGTRLTVV.

This clonotype was seen repeatedly, ten times or more. The chain recombines TRBV7-6 with TRBJ2-1; D not certain. Deletions cut 1 base from V and 12 bases from J, with 22 bases between. In germline, CDR1 is SGHVS, CDR2 FNYEAQ. The CDR3 totals 16 residues. CDR3 sequence: CASSLGGRSRLKGQFF. The CDR3 DNA sequence: TGTGCCAGCAGCTTAGGGGGAAGGTCCAGGTTGAAGGGGCAGTTCTTC.

The chain uses TRBV11-2 and TRBJ2-3; perhaps TRBD1 as D (6 bases). Germline CDR1 reads SGHAT; CDR2 reads FQNNGV. This CDR3 region has 18 residues. V dropped 4 bases and J dropped 2 bases, with 22 bases sitting between them. The CDR3 bases are TGTGCCAGCAGCTCAGACTCCGGGACATCTCTTAACACAGATACGCAGTATTTT. Its translation is CASSSDSGTSLNTDTQYF. The complete variable domain, with remaining parts taken from reference TRBV11-2 and TRBJ2-3, reads EAGVAQSPRYKIIEKRQSVAFWCNPISGHATLYWYQQILGQGPKLLIQFQNNGVVDDSQLPKDRFSAERLKGVDSTLKIQPAKLEDSAVYLCASSSDSGTSLNTDTQYFGPGTRLTVL.

This clonotype was recorded a few times. The chain carries TRBV7-3 and TRBJ1-3, with 7 bases matching TRBD1. Germline V gene lookup returns CDR1 SGHTA and CDR2 FQGTGA. CDR3 length: 15 amino acids. V was pared by 4 bases and J by 2 bases, with 5 bases of the junction left unmatched. The CDR3 nucleotides are TGTGCCAGCAGCTCCACGGGGACAGCTGGAAACACCATATATTTT. Its translation is CASSSTGTAGNTIYF.